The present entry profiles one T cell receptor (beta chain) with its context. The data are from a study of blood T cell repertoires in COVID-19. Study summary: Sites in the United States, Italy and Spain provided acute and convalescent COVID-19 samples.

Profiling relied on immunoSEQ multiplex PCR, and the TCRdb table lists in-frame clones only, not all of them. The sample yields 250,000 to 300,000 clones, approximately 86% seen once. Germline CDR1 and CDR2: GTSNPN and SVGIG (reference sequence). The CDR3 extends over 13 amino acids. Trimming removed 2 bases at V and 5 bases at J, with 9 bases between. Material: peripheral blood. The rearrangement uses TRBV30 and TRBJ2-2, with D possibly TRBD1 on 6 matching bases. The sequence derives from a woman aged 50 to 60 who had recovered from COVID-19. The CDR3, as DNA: TGTGCCTGGAGTCCCAGGGGAACCGGGGAGCTGTTTTTT. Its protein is CAWSPRGTGELFF.